The source of this T cell receptor beta chain is a study of T-cell reconstitution after alpha-beta-depleted transplantation in children. Study-level results: Most T-cell counts and diversity one year after the transplant came from T cells that were newly produced. It was reported that alpha-beta T cells came from several hundred expanded graft clones (about two months after transplant).

The V gene's germline CDR1 is LGHNA and CDR2 YNFKEQ. V was clipped by 0 bases and J by 8 bases, with 11 bases between them. The CDR3 has 14 amino acids. This clonotype was seen a handful of times. The antigen remains undetermined. Unique molecular identifiers were used in preparing the TCRbeta library. In TCRdb, the PCR reads were re-called with MiXCR into one record per CDR3 protein. The sample shows about a million distinct CDR3 sequences, around 30% of them seen only once. This chain joins TRBV4-2 and TRBJ2-1; maybe TRBD1 (6 bases). This receptor was obtained from a boy younger than two who had a stem cell transplant for SCID, so the T cells may come from the graft donor. This specimen was PBMCs, mostly from graft donor cells, taken 360 days after TCRalphabeta/CD19-depleted stem cell transplant. CDR3: CASSQEREGDEQFF. CDR3 DNA: TGTGCCAGCAGCCAAGAACGAGAGGGGGATGAGCAGTTCTTC.